This TCR beta chain was profiled in a study of T cell changes during pregnancy in multiple sclerosis. Assay: immunoSEQ multiplex PCR; the TCRdb copy retains only in-frame clones and omits some. This table has around 63,000 clones, just over 90% appearing once. The germline V and J ends were trimmed by 4 bases and 0 bases, with 13 bases remaining between them. CDR3 size: 17 residues. CDR1 and CDR2 from the germline V gene are LGHNA and YNFKEQ. The sequence was obtained from a female donor with multiple sclerosis, enrolled in a pregnancy study. This sequence joins TRBV4-2 and TRBJ2-6; tentative D call: TRBD2 (5 bases). Material: peripheral blood, obtained after pregnancy. CDR3 protein: CASSPSTTSSGANVLTF. The CDR3 DNA is TGTGCCAGCAGCCCCTCAACTACTAGCTCTGGGGCCAACGTCCTGACTTTC.